This T cell receptor (beta chain) originates from a study of identifying expanded T cells in peripheral blood. This clone is a singleton in its sample. Its target is unknown. Notes on the study in general: Variance in clone template counts between two-week samples significantly increased with total template count across all healthy donors.

Sequenced by immunoSEQ multiplex PCR; TCRdb stores in-frame clones only, minus some. The data contain more than 80,000 clones, around 88% of them seen just once; the ten biggest clones take up around 4.1%. The CDR3 spans 15 residues. CDR1 is MNHEY, CDR2 SVGAGI, per germline. V shed 2 bases and J shed 4 bases, with 12 bases lying between them. The genes are TRBV6-5 and TRBJ2-1, with a weak D call TRBD2 (7 bases). The clonotype originates from a person between 18 and 70 years old in good health. Sequencing was carried out using blood. CDR3: CASSYAAGTYNEQFF. Here the CDR3 DNA reads TGTGCCAGCAGTTACGCAGCGGGGACATACAATGAGCAGTTCTTC.